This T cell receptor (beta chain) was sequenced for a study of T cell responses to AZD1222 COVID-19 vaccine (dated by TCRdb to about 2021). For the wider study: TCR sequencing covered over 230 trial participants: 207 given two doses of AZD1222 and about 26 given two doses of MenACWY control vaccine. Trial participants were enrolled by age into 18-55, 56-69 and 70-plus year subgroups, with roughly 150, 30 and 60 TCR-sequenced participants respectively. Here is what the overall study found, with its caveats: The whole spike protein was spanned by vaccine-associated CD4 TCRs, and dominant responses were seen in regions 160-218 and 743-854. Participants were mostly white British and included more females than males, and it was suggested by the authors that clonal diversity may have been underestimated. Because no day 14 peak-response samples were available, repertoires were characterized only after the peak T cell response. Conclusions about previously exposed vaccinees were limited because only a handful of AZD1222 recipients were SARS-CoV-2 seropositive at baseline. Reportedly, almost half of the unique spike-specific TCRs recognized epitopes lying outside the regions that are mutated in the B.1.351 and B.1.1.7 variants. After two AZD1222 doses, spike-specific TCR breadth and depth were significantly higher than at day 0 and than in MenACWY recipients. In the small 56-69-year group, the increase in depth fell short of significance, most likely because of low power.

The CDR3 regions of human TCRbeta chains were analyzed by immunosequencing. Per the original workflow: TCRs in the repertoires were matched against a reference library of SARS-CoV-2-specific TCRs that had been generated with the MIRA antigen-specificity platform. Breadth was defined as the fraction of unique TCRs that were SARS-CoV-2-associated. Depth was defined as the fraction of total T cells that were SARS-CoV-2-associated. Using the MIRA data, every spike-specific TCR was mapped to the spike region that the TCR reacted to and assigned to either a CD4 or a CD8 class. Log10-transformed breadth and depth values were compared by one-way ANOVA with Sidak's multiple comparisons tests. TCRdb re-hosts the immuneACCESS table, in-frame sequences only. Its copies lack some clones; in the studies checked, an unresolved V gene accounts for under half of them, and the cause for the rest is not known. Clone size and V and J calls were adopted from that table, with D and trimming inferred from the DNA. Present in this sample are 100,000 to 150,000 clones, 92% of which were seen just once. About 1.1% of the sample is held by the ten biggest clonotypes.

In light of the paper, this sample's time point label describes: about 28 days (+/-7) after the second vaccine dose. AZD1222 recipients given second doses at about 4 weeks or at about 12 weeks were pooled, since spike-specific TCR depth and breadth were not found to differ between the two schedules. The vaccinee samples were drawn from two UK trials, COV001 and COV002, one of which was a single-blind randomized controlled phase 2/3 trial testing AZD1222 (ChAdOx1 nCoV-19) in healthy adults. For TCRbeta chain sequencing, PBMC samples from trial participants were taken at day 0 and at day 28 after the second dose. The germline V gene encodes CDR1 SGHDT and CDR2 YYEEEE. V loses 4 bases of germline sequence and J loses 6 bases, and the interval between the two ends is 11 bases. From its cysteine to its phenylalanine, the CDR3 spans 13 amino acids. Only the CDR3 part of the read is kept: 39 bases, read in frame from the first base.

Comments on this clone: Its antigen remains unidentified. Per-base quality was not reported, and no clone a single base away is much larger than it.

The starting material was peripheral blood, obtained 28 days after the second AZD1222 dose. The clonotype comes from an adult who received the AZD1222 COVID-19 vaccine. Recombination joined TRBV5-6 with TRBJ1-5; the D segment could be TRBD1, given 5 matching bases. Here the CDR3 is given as CASSPGRGQPQHF. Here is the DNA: TGTGCCAGCAGCCCAGGGAGGGGTCAGCCCCAGCATTTT.